These T cell receptor beta chains were read from a single sample in a study of early T cells in non-severe SARS-CoV-2 infection. TCRdb re-analysed the 5' RACE reads in MiXCR, keeping a single row per CDR3 protein. The repertoire holds tens of thousands of distinct CDR3 sequences, under 7.5% seen once, with roughly 4% in the top ten. Sequencing used whole blood. The origin of the receptors is an adult who was a healthcare worker with PCR-confirmed SARS-CoV-2 infection or an uninfected control (not recorded which). Each CDR3 is given with its conserved first and last residue. Fields, in order: clone size, V gene, CDR3 length, J gene, D gene, CDR3 DNA, CDR3 protein. The D gene is left open where the match is weak. Where a row states a size, it is once, few, many or the class of an expanded clone; other rows omit it.

>many|TRBV25-1|16|TRBJ1-4|.
TGTGCCAGCAGTGAATTTGGGCACAGAGGCGCGGAAAAACTGTTTTTT
CASSEFGHRGAEKLFF
>.|TRBV18|16|TRBJ2-2|.
TGTGCCAGCTCACCCCCAATCAGGGGTTATACCGGGGAGCTGTTTTTT
CASSPPIRGYTGELFF
>.|TRBV27|11|TRBJ1-1|TRBD1
TGTGCCAGCAGGGACAGGCATGAAGCTTTCTTT
CASRDRHEAFF
>many|TRBV6-1|14|TRBJ1-2|.
TGTGCCAGCAGTGAAGCGCAACGGAAGTATGGCTACACCTTC
CASSEAQRKYGYTF
>many|TRBV18|18|TRBJ2-5|TRBD2
TGTGCCAGCTCACCACTACCAGCGGGAGGGCCGAAACAAGAGACCCAGTACTTC
CASSPLPAGGPKQETQYF
>many|TRBV6-2/TRBV6-3|14|TRBJ2-1|.
TGTGCCAGCAGCGCCCGAGGGGCCTACAATGAGCAGTTCTTC
CASSARGAYNEQFF
>.|TRBV7-3|12|TRBJ2-2|TRBD1
TGTGCCAGCAGCCTGGACAGGGAGAGGCTGTTTTTT
CASSLDRERLFF
>many|TRBV20-1|14|TRBJ2-5|.
TGCAGCGAAGGGCCTCAGGAACCCGGCGAGACCCAGTACTTC
CSEGPQEPGETQYF
>many|TRBV30|19|TRBJ2-1|TRBD2
TGTGCCTGGAGTGAATCCGGACTAGCGGGACCCAGCTCCTACAATGAGCAGTTCTTC
CAWSESGLAGPSSYNEQFF
>few|TRBV6-5|16|TRBJ2-1|TRBD2
TGTGCCAGCAGTTACTCAGGCGCGGGAGGGAGGAGTGAGCAGTTCTTC
CASSYSGAGGRSEQFF
>many|TRBV28|16|TRBJ2-1|TRBD2
TGTGCCAGCAGTTTGTCGCTAGCGGGTTCCTACAATGAGCAGTTCTTC
CASSLSLAGSYNEQFF
>.|TRBV29-1|12|TRBJ2-7|.
TGCAGCGTTGACGGGAACGGGTCCGAGCAGTACTTC
CSVDGNGSEQYF
>few|TRBV7-3|15|TRBJ2-1|TRBD1
TGTGCCAGCAGCTCGACACAGGGGGCCTACAATGAGCAGTTCTTC
CASSSTQGAYNEQFF
>many|TRBV4-1|15|TRBJ1-6|.
TGCGCCAGCAGCCAAGCCTTTGTGGTTGGTTCACCCCTCCACTTT
CASSQAFVVGSPLHF
>many|TRBV28|13|TRBJ2-7|TRBD1
TGTGCCAGCAGTCTAAACAGGGGTTACGAGCAGTACTTC
CASSLNRGYEQYF
>.|TRBV11-2|13|TRBJ2-1|.
TGTGCCAGCAGCTTAATACGGGAGAATGAGCAGTTCTTC
CASSLIRENEQFF
>few|TRBV5-5|20|TRBJ2-7|.
TGTGCCAGCAGCTTGGTTCGCTCCTCCTGGGCCGCCGCAATCTACTACGAGCAGTACTTC
CASSLVRSSWAAAIYYEQYF
>many|TRBV7-6|14|TRBJ1-1|.
TGTGCCAGCAGCCATGGGACTTCGAACACTGAAGCTTTCTTT
CASSHGTSNTEAFF
>medium-sized|TRBV10-2|15|TRBJ1-1|.
TGCGCCAGCACTTACGTCGGTGCAGGAACCACTGAAGCTTTCTTT
CASTYVGAGTTEAFF
>medium-sized|TRBV20-1|13|TRBJ1-5|TRBD1
TGCAGTACGAACGACAGGGAGTCTCAGCCCCAGCATTTT
CSTNDRESQPQHF
>many|TRBV20-1|15|TRBJ2-2|TRBD2
TGCAGTGCTGCCTCCAGCGGGAGGGCCGGCGGGGAGCTGTTTTTT
CSAASSGRAGGELFF
>many|TRBV4-2|18|TRBJ1-1|TRBD1
TGTGCCAGCAGCCAAGACCTGGGACAGGGAGGTCAAAGCACTGAAGCTTTCTTT
CASSQDLGQGGQSTEAFF
>few|TRBV18|14|TRBJ2-7|.
TGTGCCAGCTCACCACCGAATGGCCACTACGAGCAGTACTTC
CASSPPNGHYEQYF
>few|TRBV11-2|15|TRBJ2-1|.
TGTGCCAGCAGTCCCGACTACGTAACCTACAATGAACAGTTCTTC
CASSPDYVTYNEQFF
>many|TRBV7-3|13|TRBJ2-5|TRBD2
TGTGCCAGCAGAGGAACTAGCGAAGAGACCCAGTACTTC
CASRGTSEETQYF
>many|TRBV4-1|15|TRBJ2-1|TRBD2
TGCGCCAGCAGCCTGGGACTAGCGGGAGTTAATGAGCAGTTCTTC
CASSLGLAGVNEQFF
>.|TRBV20-1|16|TRBJ2-3|TRBD2
TGCAGTGCTAGAGATTGGGCTAGCGGGAGATCAGATACGCAGTATTTT
CSARDWASGRSDTQYF
>many|TRBV11-3|15|TRBJ2-3|.
TGTGCCAGCAGCCCCCGTACAACTAGCACAGATACGCAGTATTTT
CASSPRTTSTDTQYF
>many|TRBV28|15|TRBJ1-1|.
TGTGCCAGCAGTTTAACGGACGGAAAGAACACTGAAGCTTTCTTT
CASSLTDGKNTEAFF
>many|TRBV10-3|16|TRBJ1-1|.
TGTGCCATCAGTGAGATCGGGGTATTGGTGAACACTGAAGCTTTCTTT
CAISEIGVLVNTEAFF
>few|TRBV29-1|13|TRBJ2-4|.
TGCAGCGTCACGGGACTAGCCAAAAACATTCAGTACTTC
CSVTGLAKNIQYF
>.|TRBV30|12|TRBJ1-6|TRBD1
TGTGCCGGACAGGGGGTCGGCTCACCCCTCCACTTT
CAGQGVGSPLHF
>many|TRBV5-1|15|TRBJ1-1|TRBD1
TGCGCCAGCAGCTTGGAGACAGGGGAAAGGGCTGAAGCTTTCTTT
CASSLETGERAEAFF
>few|TRBV27|14|TRBJ1-3|.
TGTGCCAGCGCCAGGGACGGCAGTGGAAACACCATATATTTT
CASARDGSGNTIYF
>many|TRBV7-6|14|TRBJ2-3|.
TGTGCCAGCAGCTCCCGACAGGGCACAGATACGCAGTATTTT
CASSSRQGTDTQYF